The clone carrying this T cell receptor beta chain appeared a few times. What it binds is unknown. As every portion of the isolated RNA was reverse transcribed, the sequencing read expressed TCRB transcripts. This table comes from immunoSEQ multiplex PCR, and its TCRdb copy is limited to in-frame clones, with some not included. The sample holds around 310,000 clones; about 13% are singletons and the top ten take roughly 0.016%. These data are taken from a study of beta chain features in type 1 diabetes. Trimming left V 4 bases short and J 0 bases short, with 16 bases between. The CDR3 is made up of 17 amino acids. Germline CDR1 GTSNPN, CDR2 SVGIG (reference sequence). General study points: Patients with type 1 diabetes showed fewer VDJ junction insertions and more deletions. The study found moderately but significantly shorter TCRB CDR3s in all four CD4+ subsets of Type 1 diabetes patients.

Staining for CD45RO/CCR7/CD25/CD127/CD95/CD27 allowed sorting of CD4+ naive, central memory, regulatory and stem cell-like memory cells. The sample consisted of naive CD4+ T cells from blood. The genes are TRBV30 and TRBJ2-6; D might be TRBD2 (5 bases). The TCR originated in a young woman with type 1 diabetes. The CDR3 reads CAWNPRERASGANVLTF. In DNA, the CDR3 is TGTGCCTGGAACCCTAGGGAGCGAGCCTCTGGGGCCAACGTCCTGACTTTC.